This T cell receptor beta chain was captured by sequencing in a study of blood T cell repertoires in COVID-19. About the study: PBMCs, B-cell-depleted T cells, or T cells were the source of the cDNA or gDNA that made up the material.

Profiling relied on immunoSEQ multiplex PCR, and the TCRdb table lists in-frame clones only, not all of them. The table has 160,000 or so clones, about 82% seen once. The sequenced material came from peripheral blood. This TCR came from a man aged 65-85 years with active or convalescent COVID-19.

The CDR3 sequence: CASSMRTSGGWEQFF. The CDR3 nucleotides read TGTGCCAGTAGTATGAGGACTAGCGGGGGGTGGGAGCAGTTCTTC. The chain has TRBV19 and TRBJ2-1, with 14 bases fitting TRBD2. J was trimmed by 10 bases and V by 3 bases; bases with no gene match: 5. Germline CDR1 and CDR2: LNHDA and SQIVND (reference sequence). CDR3 length: 15 amino acids.